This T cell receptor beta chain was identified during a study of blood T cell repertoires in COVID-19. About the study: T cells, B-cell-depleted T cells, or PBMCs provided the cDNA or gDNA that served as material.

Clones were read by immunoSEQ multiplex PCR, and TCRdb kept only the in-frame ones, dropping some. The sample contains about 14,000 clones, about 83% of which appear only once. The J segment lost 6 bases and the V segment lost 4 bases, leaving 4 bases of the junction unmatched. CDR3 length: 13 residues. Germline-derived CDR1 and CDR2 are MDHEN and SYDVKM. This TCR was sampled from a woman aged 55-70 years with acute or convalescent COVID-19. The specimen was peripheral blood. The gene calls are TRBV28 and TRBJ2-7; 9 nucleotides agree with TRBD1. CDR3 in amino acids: CASSYGTGREQYF. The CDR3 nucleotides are TGTGCCAGCAGTTACGGGACAGGGCGCGAGCAGTACTTC.